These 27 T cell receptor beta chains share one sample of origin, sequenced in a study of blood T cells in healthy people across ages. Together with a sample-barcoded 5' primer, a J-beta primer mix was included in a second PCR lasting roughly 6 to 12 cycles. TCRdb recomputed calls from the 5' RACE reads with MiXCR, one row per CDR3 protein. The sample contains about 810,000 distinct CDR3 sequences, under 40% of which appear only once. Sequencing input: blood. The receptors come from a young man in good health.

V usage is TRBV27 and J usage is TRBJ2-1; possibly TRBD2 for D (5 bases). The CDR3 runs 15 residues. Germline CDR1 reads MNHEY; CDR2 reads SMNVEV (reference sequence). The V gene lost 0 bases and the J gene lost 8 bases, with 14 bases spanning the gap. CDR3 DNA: TGTGCCAGCAGTTTATCGCGGGTTACATGGGATGAGCAGTTCTTC. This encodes CASSLSRVTWDEQFF.

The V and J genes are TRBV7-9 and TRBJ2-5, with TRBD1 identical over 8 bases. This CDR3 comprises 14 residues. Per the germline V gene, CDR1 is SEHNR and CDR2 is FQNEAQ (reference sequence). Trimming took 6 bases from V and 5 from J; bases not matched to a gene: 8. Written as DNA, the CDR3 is TGTGCCAGCAGGGGAAGACAGGGGTACGAGACCCAGTACTTC. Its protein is CASRGRQGYETQYF. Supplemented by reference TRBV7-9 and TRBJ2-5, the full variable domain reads DTGVSQNPRHKITKRGQNVTFRCDPISEHNRLYWYRQTLGQGPEFLTYFQNEAQLEKSRLLSDRFSAERPKGSFSTLEIQRTEQGDSAMYLCASRGRQGYETQYFGPGTRLLVL.

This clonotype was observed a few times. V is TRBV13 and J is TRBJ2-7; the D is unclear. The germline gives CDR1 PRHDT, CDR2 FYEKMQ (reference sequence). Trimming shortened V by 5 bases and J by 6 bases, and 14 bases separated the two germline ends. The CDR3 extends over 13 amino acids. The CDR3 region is CASSPRKGAEQYF. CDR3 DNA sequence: TGTGCCAGCAGCCCCCGCAAGGGCGCCGAGCAGTACTTC.

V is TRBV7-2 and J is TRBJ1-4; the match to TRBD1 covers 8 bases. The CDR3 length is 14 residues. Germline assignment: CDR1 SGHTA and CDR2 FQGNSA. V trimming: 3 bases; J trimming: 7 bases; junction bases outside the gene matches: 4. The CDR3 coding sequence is TGTGCCAGCAGCTTTAGCAGGGGGCGTGAAAAACTGTTTTTT. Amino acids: CASSFSRGREKLFF.

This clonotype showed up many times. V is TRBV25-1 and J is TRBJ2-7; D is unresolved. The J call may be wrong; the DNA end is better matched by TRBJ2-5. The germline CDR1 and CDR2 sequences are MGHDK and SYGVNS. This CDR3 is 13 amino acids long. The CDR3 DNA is TGTGCCAGCAGTGAACGCACCCGTTGGACCCAGTACTTC. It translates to CASSERTRWTQYF.

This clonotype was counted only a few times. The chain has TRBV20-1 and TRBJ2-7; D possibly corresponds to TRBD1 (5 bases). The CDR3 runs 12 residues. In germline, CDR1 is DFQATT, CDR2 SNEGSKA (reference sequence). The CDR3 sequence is CLVQGSSYEQYF. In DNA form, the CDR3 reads TGCCTTGTCCAGGGTAGCTCCTACGAGCAGTACTTC.

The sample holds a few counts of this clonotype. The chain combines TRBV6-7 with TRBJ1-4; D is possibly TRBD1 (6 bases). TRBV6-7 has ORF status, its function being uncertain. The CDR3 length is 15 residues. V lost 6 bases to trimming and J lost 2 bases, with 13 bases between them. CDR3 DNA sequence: TGTGCCAGCAGGCGAACAGGGTCTACTAATGAAAAACTGTTTTTT. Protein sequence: CASRRTGSTNEKLFF.

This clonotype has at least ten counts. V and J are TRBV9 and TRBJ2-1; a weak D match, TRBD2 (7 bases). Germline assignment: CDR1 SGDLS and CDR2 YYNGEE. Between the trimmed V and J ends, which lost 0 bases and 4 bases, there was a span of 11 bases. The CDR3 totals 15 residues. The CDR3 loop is CASSVGGGPYNEQFF. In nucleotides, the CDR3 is TGTGCCAGCAGCGTAGGGGGGGGCCCGTACAATGAGCAGTTCTTC.

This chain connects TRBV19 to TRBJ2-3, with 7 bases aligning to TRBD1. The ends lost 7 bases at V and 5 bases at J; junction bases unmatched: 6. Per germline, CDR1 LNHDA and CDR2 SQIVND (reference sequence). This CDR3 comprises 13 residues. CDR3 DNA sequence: TGTGCCAGTACTCCGGACAGGCTAGATACGCAGTATTTT. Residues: CASTPDRLDTQYF.

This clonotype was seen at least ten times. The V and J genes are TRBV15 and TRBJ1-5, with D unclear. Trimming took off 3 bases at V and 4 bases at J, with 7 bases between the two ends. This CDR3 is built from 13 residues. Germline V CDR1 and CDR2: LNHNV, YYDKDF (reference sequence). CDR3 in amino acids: CATSSDQNQPQHF. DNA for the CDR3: TGTGCCACCAGCAGTGATCAGAATCAGCCCCAGCATTTT.

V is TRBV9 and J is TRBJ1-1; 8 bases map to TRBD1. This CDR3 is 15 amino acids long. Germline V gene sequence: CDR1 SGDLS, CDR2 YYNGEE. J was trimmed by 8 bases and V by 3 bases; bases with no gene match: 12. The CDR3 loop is CASSAISGGDQEAFF. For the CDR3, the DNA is TGTGCCAGCAGCGCGATCTCAGGGGGCGACCAAGAAGCTTTCTTT.

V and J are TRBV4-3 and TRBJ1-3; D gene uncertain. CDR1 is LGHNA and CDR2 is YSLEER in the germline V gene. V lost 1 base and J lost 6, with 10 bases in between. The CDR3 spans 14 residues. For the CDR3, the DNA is TGCGCCAGCAGCCAAGTTCTGGGGATAAACACCATATATTTT. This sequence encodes CASSQVLGINTIYF.

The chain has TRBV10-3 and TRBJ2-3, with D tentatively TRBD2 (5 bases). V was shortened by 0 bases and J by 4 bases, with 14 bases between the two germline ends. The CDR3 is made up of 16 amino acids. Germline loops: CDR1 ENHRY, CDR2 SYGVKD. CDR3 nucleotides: TGTGCCATCAGTGAGTCGTCGAGAGCGGTTCCAGATACGCAGTATTTT. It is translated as CAISESSRAVPDTQYF.

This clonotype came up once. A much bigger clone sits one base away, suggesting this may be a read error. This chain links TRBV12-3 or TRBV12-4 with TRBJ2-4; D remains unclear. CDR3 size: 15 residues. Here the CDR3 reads CAGSPRLLAKNIQYF. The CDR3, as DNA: TGTGCCGGCAGTCCCCGCCTTTTAGCCAAAAACATTCAGTACTTC.

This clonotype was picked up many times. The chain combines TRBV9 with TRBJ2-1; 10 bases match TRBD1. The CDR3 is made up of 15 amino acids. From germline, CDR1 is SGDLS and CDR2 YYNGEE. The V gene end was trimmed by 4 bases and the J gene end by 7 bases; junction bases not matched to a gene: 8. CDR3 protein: CASSPGQGRANEQFF. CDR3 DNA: TGTGCCAGCAGCCCGGGACAGGGGCGAGCGAATGAGCAGTTCTTC. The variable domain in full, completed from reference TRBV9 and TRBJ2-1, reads DSGVTQTPKHLITATGQRVTLRCSPRSGDLSVYWYQQSLDQGLQFLIQYYNGEERAKGNILERFSAQQFPDLHSELNLSSLELGDSALYFCASSPGQGRANEQFFGPGTRLTVL.

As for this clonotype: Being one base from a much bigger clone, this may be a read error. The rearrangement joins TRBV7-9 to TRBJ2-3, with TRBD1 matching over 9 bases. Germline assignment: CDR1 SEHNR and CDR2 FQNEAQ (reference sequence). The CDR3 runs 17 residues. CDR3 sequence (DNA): TGTGCCGGCAGCACCCCATCGACAGGGGGAAGCACAGATACGCAGTATTTT. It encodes CAGSTPSTGGSTDTQYF.

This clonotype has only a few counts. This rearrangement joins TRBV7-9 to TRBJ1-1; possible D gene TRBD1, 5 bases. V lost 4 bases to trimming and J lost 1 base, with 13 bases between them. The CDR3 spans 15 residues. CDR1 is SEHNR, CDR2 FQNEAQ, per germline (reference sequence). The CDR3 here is CASSSAGKGNTEAFF. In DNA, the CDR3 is TGTGCCAGCAGCTCGGCAGGGAAGGGGAACACTGAAGCTTTCTTT.

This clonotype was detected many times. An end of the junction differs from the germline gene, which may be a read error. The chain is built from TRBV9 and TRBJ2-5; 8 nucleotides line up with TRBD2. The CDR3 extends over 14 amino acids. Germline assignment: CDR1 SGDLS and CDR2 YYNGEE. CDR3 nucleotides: TGTGCCAGCAGAGTAGGAAGCGGGGGAGAGACCCAGTACTTC. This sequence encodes CASRVGSGGETQYF.

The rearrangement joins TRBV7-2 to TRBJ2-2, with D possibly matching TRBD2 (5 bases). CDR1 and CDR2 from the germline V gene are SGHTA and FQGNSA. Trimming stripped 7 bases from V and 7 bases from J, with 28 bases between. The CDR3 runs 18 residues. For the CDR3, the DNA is TGTGCCAGCACCATGCCCCTTAACGGCAGGCAGGCGGGCGGGGAGCTGTTTTTT. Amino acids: CASTMPLNGRQAGGELFF.

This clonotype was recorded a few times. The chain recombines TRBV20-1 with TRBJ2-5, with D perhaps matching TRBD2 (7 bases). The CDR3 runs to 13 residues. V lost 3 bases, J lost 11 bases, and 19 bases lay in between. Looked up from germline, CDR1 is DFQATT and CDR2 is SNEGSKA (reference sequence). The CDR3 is CSARAGANNEQYF. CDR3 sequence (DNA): TGCAGTGCTAGGGCGGGGGCTAACAATGAGCAGTACTTC.

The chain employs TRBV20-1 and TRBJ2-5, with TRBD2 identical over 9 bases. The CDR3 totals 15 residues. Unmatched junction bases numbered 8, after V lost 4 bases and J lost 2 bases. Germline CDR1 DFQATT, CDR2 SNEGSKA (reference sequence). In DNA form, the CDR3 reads TGCAGTGCTATCGCCGGACTAGCGTGGCAAGAGACCCAGTACTTC. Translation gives CSAIAGLAWQETQYF.

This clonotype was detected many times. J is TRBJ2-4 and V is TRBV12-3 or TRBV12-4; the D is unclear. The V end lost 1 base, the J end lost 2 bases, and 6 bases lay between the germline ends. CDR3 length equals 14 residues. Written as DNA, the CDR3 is TGTGCCAGCAGTTTAGATGGTTCCAAAAACATTCAGTACTTC. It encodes CASSLDGSKNIQYF.

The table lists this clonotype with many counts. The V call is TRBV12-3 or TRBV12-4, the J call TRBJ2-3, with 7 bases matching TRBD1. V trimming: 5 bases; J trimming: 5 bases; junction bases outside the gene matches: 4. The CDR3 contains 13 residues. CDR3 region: CASSTDRRDTQYF. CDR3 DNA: TGTGCCAGCAGTACGGACAGGAGAGATACGCAGTATTTT.

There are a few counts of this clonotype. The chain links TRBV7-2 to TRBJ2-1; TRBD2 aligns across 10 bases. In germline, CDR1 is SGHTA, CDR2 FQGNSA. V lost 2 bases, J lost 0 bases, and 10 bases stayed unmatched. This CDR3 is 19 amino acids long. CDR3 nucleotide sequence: TGTGCCAGCAGCTTAAGGGGGCTAGCGGGGGACTACTCCTACAATGAGCAGTTCTTC. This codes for CASSLRGLAGDYSYNEQFF. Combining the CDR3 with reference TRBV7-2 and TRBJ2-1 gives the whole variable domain GAGVSQSPSNKVTEKGKDVELRCDPISGHTALYWYRQSLGQGLEFLIYFQGNSAPDKSGLPSDRFSAERTGGSVSTLTIQRTQQEDSAVYLCASSLRGLAGDYSYNEQFFGPGTRLTVL.

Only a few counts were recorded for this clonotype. The CDR3 loop is CSASLLAVGYEQYF. The CDR3 bases are TGCAGTGCTAGTTTGCTAGCGGTAGGATACGAGCAGTACTTC. The chain combines TRBV20-1 with TRBJ2-7, with 7 bases fitting TRBD2. Germline V gene sequence: CDR1 DFQATT, CDR2 SNEGSKA (reference sequence). V lost 3 bases, J lost 4 bases, and 9 bases stayed unmatched. The CDR3 spans 14 residues.

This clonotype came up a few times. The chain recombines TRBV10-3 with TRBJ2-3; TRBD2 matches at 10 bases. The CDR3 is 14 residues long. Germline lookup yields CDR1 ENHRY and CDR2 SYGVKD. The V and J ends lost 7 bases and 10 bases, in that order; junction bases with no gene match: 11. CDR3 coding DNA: TGTGCCATCAAAGCAGCGGGGGGGCCTTCGGCGCAGTATTTT. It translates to CAIKAAGGPSAQYF.

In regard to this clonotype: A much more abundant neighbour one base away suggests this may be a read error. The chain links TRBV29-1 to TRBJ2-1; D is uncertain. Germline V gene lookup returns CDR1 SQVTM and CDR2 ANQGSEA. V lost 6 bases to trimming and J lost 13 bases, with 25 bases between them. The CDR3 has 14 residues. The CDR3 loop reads CSVGTDGAPETQFF. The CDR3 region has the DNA TGCAGCGTGGGAACAGACGGAGCCCCGGAGACCCAGTTCTTC.